These T cell receptor beta chains were read from a single sample in a study of blood T cell repertoires in COVID-19. TCRdb's copy holds only in-frame clones and misses some; the assay was immunoSEQ multiplex PCR. The sample carries tens of thousands of clones, approximately 85% recorded once. The specimen was peripheral blood. The origin of the receptors is a middle-aged man with acute or convalescent COVID-19. Both conserved end residues are part of each CDR3. Each record gives: V gene, J gene, CDR3 length, CDR3 protein.

v_gene: TRBV6-5
j_gene: TRBJ1-3
len: 15
CDR3aa: CASSYSTGTGNTIYF

v_gene: TRBV7-2
j_gene: TRBJ2-1
len: 15
CDR3aa: CASSLEGLAFNEQFF

v_gene: TRBV2
j_gene: TRBJ1-1
len: 16
CDR3aa: CASSGAGGTMNTEAFF

v_gene: TRBV19
j_gene: TRBJ1-4
len: 15
CDR3aa: CASSISRGSGEKLFF

v_gene: TRBV28
j_gene: TRBJ1-4
len: 15
CDR3aa: CASRPPGSTNEKLFF

v_gene: TRBV29-1
j_gene: TRBJ1-3
len: 11
CDR3aa: CSVRSGNTIYF

v_gene: TRBV24-1
j_gene: TRBJ1-4
len: 14
CDR3aa: CATSGRTAPEKLFF

v_gene: TRBV9
j_gene: TRBJ2-2
len: 14
CDR3aa: CASKKGLDSGELFF

v_gene: TRBV6-5
j_gene: TRBJ1-2
len: 15
CDR3aa: CASIPNLRGNYGYTF

v_gene: TRBV19
j_gene: TRBJ1-6
len: 16
CDR3aa: CASTSSTGGRGSPLHF

v_gene: TRBV11-2
j_gene: TRBJ1-2
len: 12
CDR3aa: CASSLRQGGYTF

v_gene: TRBV6-1
j_gene: TRBJ1-5
len: 16
CDR3aa: CASSGRREYSNQPQHF

v_gene: TRBV5-1
j_gene: TRBJ1-1
len: 13
CDR3aa: CASNEGLSTEAFF

v_gene: TRBV2
j_gene: TRBJ2-5
len: 14
CDR3aa: CASRAAGGPETQYF

v_gene: TRBV5-3
j_gene: TRBJ2-5
len: 20
CDR3aa: CARSSPPILAGGWYQETQYF

v_gene: TRBV5-8
j_gene: TRBJ1-6
len: 16
CDR3aa: CASNPSGGLNNSPLHF

v_gene: TRBV11-2
j_gene: TRBJ2-3
len: 14
CDR3aa: CASSLPSAVDTQYF

v_gene: TRBV3-1/TRBV3-2
j_gene: TRBJ2-5
len: 12
CDR3aa: CASSQSQETQYF

v_gene: TRBV6-4
j_gene: TRBJ2-1
len: 14
CDR3aa: CASSDGTSGNEQFF

v_gene: TRBV15
j_gene: TRBJ1-4
len: 12
CDR3aa: CATSSHSEKLFF

v_gene: TRBV19
j_gene: TRBJ1-6
len: 14
CDR3aa: CASSIEKGGSPLHF

v_gene: TRBV5-1
j_gene: TRBJ2-5
len: 12
CDR3aa: CASRQGQETQYF

v_gene: TRBV18
j_gene: TRBJ1-5
len: 17
CDR3aa: CASSQGQGAVSNQPQHF

v_gene: TRBV6-1
j_gene: TRBJ1-2
len: 14
CDR3aa: CASSEAWGRDGYTF

v_gene: TRBV7-8
j_gene: TRBJ1-3
len: 17
CDR3aa: CASSLNGRAGSGNTIYF

v_gene: TRBV7-8
j_gene: TRBJ2-5
len: 16
CDR3aa: CASSLGLAGGQETQYF

v_gene: TRBV10-2
j_gene: TRBJ1-6
len: 16
CDR3aa: CASSESPLEYNSPLHF

v_gene: TRBV9
j_gene: TRBJ1-4
len: 14
CDR3aa: CASSEQGSGEKLFF

v_gene: TRBV2
j_gene: TRBJ2-7
len: 14
CDR3aa: CASTKQGTSYEQYF

v_gene: TRBV9
j_gene: TRBJ1-5
len: 15
CDR3aa: CASSVAGGANQPQHF

v_gene: TRBV28
j_gene: TRBJ2-1
len: 16
CDR3aa: CASSPSGGATYNEQFF

v_gene: TRBV7-9
j_gene: TRBJ1-1
len: 15
CDR3aa: CASSSRGGGNTEAFF

v_gene: TRBV5-4
j_gene: TRBJ2-1
len: 15
CDR3aa: CASRSGTSAYNEQFF

v_gene: TRBV2
j_gene: TRBJ1-5
len: 13
CDR3aa: CASSAQGNQPQHF

v_gene: TRBV4-1
j_gene: TRBJ2-7
len: 14
CDR3aa: CASRERDTNYEQYF

v_gene: TRBV30
j_gene: TRBJ2-1
len: 16
CDR3aa: CAWTILGRKSYNEQFF

v_gene: TRBV10-2
j_gene: TRBJ1-2
len: 12
CDR3aa: CASRTDSYGYTF

v_gene: TRBV5-1
j_gene: TRBJ2-3
len: 14
CDR3aa: CASSLGQGPDTQYF

v_gene: TRBV7-9
j_gene: TRBJ2-6
len: 18
CDR3aa: CASSFGQGGARGANVLTF